This T cell receptor beta chain was retrieved from a study of human T cells and chemical hapten exposure. Study-level information: On approximately 2 cm by approximately 2 cm of upper inner arm skin, sensitization was performed with 2% DPC. Weekly diphenylcyclopropenone doses were given to patients' scalps across the roughly 25-week study. Patients, largely female, had alopecia areata, totalis or universalis.

This clonotype appeared many times. Time point denoted: pre-sensitization, week 0. The treatment denotes: therapeutic diphenylcyclopropenone sensitization with weekly scalp DPC. Venepuncture was done earlier than the placement of each patch test. This CDR3 contains 13 residues. Trimming took off 7 bases at V and 7 bases at J, with 13 bases between the two ends. From germline, CDR1 is SGHTA and CDR2 FQGNSA. MiXCR, applied by TCRdb to the RACE reads, yields one record per CDR3 protein. Here the sample spans roughly 100,000 distinct CDR3 sequences, approximately 12% being singletons. The sequencing used whole blood, collected in connection with sensitization to the hapten diphenylcyclopropenone (DPC). This chain uses TRBV7-2 with TRBJ1-4; D call uncertain. This sequence originates from a woman between 50 and 59 years old with alopecia areata. Some clones in this sample may be carry-over from other donors' samples. The CDR3 coding sequence is TGTGCCAGCACCACCCGGGCGGTTGAAAAACTGTTTTTT. Protein product: CASTTRAVEKLFF.